This TCR beta chain is from a study of shared clonotypes between healthy human individuals. General observations from the study: Clonotypes that were shared across four donors made up 4% to 6% of naive CD4 clonotypes.

The healthy adult donors were HIV-negative and reported no recent acute infections or vaccinations. Division of CD4+ cells produced a CD45RA+ naive subset and a CD45RA-negative memory subset. As for this clone: Antigen: not known.

In replicate PCRs of sorted subsets, roughly 200 ng DNA, roughly 27,000 T cell genomes, was used. The assay was immunoSEQ multiplex PCR, and TCRdb's table has in-frame clones only and misses some. The sample holds some 1.4 million clones, 95% to 97% seen once. Germline V CDR1 and CDR2: LGHNT, FRNRAP. The CDR3 length is 13 residues. After removal of 7 bases from V and 11 bases from J, the junction contained 12 bases not matched to a gene. Sequencing was performed on naive CD4+ T cells sorted from blood. Specified subset: CD45RA+ positively selected. The chain links TRBV12-5 to TRBJ2-5; 8 bases are a match to TRBD1. This sequence originates from a young man in good health. The CDR3 nucleotides read TGTGCTAGTGACAAACGTCCGGGACAGGAGCAGTACTTC. Translating gives CASDKRPGQEQYF.